These 32 T cell receptor beta chains were all obtained from the same sample, sequenced in a study of blood T cell repertoires in COVID-19. Assay: immunoSEQ multiplex PCR; the TCRdb copy retains only in-frame clones and omits some. The table shows 130,000 to 150,000 clones, with 70% to 85% occurring only once. The sequencing sample was made of PBMCs or T cells enriched from blood (not recorded which). These receptors came from a man in his forties or fifties who had recovered from COVID-19.

The J gene is TRBJ1-1, the V gene TRBV5-1; a weak D match, TRBD1 (6 bases). The V and J ends lost 2 bases and 1 base respectively, with 18 bases between them. CDR3 length equals 17 residues. Germline CDR1 is SGHRS and CDR2 is YFSETQ. CDR3 DNA: TGCGCCAGCAGCTTTACGACAGGCCTATATAGGAACACTGAAGCTTTCTTT. This encodes CASSFTTGLYRNTEAFF.

The CDR3 is CASSNRGSYEQYF. The CDR3 DNA reads TGTGCCAGCAGTAACAGGGGCTCCTACGAGCAGTACTTC. The chain recombines TRBV25-1 with TRBJ2-7; 7 bases are shared with TRBD1. The V segment lost 5 bases and the J segment 0 bases; nucleotides outside the gene matches: 1. Germline V gene data show CDR1 as MGHDK and CDR2 as SYGVNS. The CDR3 is 13 amino acids.

This chain links TRBV4-3 with TRBJ2-2; tentatively, D is TRBD1 (6 bases). Trimming took off 1 base at V and 2 bases at J, with 14 bases between the two ends. The germline V gene has CDR1 LGHNA and CDR2 YSLEER. This CDR3 has 17 residues. In DNA form, the CDR3 reads TGCGCCAGCAGCCAAGGGTCCCGGGACATTAACACCGGGGAGCTGTTTTTT. Residues: CASSQGSRDINTGELFF.

This clone was counted a few times. CDR3 amino acids: CSVEQGNTEAFF. Here the CDR3 DNA reads TGCAGCGTTGAACAGGGTAACACTGAAGCTTTCTTT. The rearrangement joins TRBV29-1 to TRBJ1-1, with D possibly being TRBD1 (5 bases). The V gene lost 2 bases and the J gene lost 2 bases, with 6 bases spanning the gap. CDR1 is SQVTM and CDR2 is ANQGSEA in the germline V gene. This CDR3 is built from 12 residues.

Remarks on this clone: Other DNA sequences in the same sample also yield this CDR3. V gene TRBV12-3 or TRBV12-4 combines with J gene TRBJ2-5; D is undetermined. There are 11 residues in the CDR3. With 5 bases removed from V and 2 bases from J, the gap between germline ends came to 3 bases. The CDR3 here is CASSLQETQYF. For the CDR3, the DNA is TGTGCCAGCAGTCTTCAAGAGACCCAGTACTTC.

This clone was detected only once. The V and J genes are TRBV13 and TRBJ2-3; 10 bases line up with TRBD2. Germline CDR1 reads PRHDT; CDR2 reads FYEKMQ (reference sequence). With V trimmed by 3 bases and J by 7 bases, 7 bases remained unmatched. This CDR3 comprises 15 residues. This CDR3 reads CASSFRTSGAYTQYF. The CDR3 DNA is TGTGCCAGCAGCTTCAGAACTAGCGGGGCGTATACGCAGTATTTT.

J is TRBJ2-7 and V is TRBV5-8, with 11 positions matching TRBD2. The CDR3 is made up of 17 amino acids. Germline V gives CDR1 SGHTS, CDR2 YDEGEE. V was pared by 4 bases and J by 2 bases, with 11 bases of the junction left unmatched. The CDR3 DNA reads as TGTGCCAGCAGCCCGCCCTACGGGACTAGCGGCACCTACGAGCAGTACTTC. Translated, it gives CASSPPYGTSGTYEQYF.

The J gene is TRBJ2-1, the V gene TRBV12-2; no check of the table's D call, TRBD2, against the DNA was made. TRBV12-2 is shown as a pseudogene. The CDR3 loop spans 17 amino acids. The CDR3 loop reads CASRLARLAGEYNEQFF. The CDR3 region has the DNA TGTGCAAGTCGCTTAGCGAGGTTAGCGGGGGAGTACAATGAGCAGTTCTTC.

V and J are TRBV27 and TRBJ1-6; possible D gene TRBD1, 6 bases. The CDR3 extends over 20 amino acids. The V end was cut by 4 bases, the J end by 0 bases, with 22 bases between. Per the germline V gene, CDR1 is MNHEY and CDR2 is SMNVEV (reference sequence). CDR3 sequence (DNA): TGTGCCAGCAGTTCCGTGACAGGTCAACGACCGAGCTCCTATAATTCACCCCTCCACTTT. This gives the protein CASSSVTGQRPSSYNSPLHF.

The chain joins TRBV5-1 to TRBJ2-2; 12 bases are a match to TRBD2. Germline V gene data show CDR1 as SGHRS and CDR2 as YFSETQ. This CDR3 has 16 residues. The trim removed 1 base at V and 4 bases at J, leaving 2 bases unmatched. The CDR3 bases are TGCGCCAGCAGCTTGACTAGCGGGGGGACCACCGGGGAGCTGTTTTTT. This translates into CASSLTSGGTTGELFF.

J is TRBJ2-2 and V is TRBV18; possible D gene TRBD1, 5 bases. Deletions cut 2 bases from V and 4 bases from J, with 8 bases between. Per the germline V gene, CDR1 is KGHSH and CDR2 is LQKENI. There are 14 residues in the CDR3. The CDR3 protein is CASSPIRVTGELFF. The CDR3 region has the DNA TGTGCCAGCTCACCAATCAGGGTCACCGGGGAGCTGTTTTTT.

Worth noting for this clone: Other DNA sequences of this sample code for an identical CDR3. V usage is TRBV21-1 and J usage is TRBJ1-1; TRBD1, the D gene given by the table, was not confirmed from the DNA. TRBV21-1 is noted as a pseudogene. The CDR3 totals 14 residues. The CDR3 coding sequence is TGTGCCAGCAGGGCAACAGAAAAGAACACTGAAGCTTTCTTT. Its translation: CASRATEKNTEAFF.

This clone was counted between two and nine times. V usage is TRBV4-1 and J usage is TRBJ1-1, with D maybe TRBD1 (5 bases). Trimming removed 3 bases at V and 5 bases at J, with 13 bases between. Germline V CDR1 and CDR2: MGHRA, YSYEKL. This CDR3 comprises 14 residues. The DNA for the CDR3 is TGCGCCAGCAGCCACGGGGGGTCGGCGACTGAAGCTTTCTTT. Translation: CASSHGGSATEAFF.

This chain uses TRBV30 with TRBJ1-6; 8 bases are a match to TRBD1. The CDR3 is 13 amino acids. J lost 6 bases, V lost 4 bases, and 2 bases had no gene match. Germline V gene data show CDR1 as GTSNPN and CDR2 as SVGIG (reference sequence). CDR3: CAWTGGTNSPLHF. CDR3 nucleotide sequence: TGTGCCTGGACAGGGGGCACTAATTCACCCCTCCACTTT.

J is TRBJ2-5 and V is TRBV19; TRBD1 matches at 7 bases. The germline gives CDR1 LNHDA, CDR2 SQIVND (reference sequence). The CDR3 covers 14 residues. Trimming at V came to 6 bases and at J to 5 bases, leaving 9 bases not matched to a gene. The CDR3 nucleotides read TGTGCCAGTAGAGTAAACAGGGGTGGGGAGACCCAGTACTTC. This sequence encodes CASRVNRGGETQYF.

The chain has TRBV6-1 and TRBJ1-2; TRBD1 matches at 12 bases. The CDR3 spans 20 residues. The germline gives CDR1 MNHNS, CDR2 SASEGT. Unmatched junction bases numbered 15, after V lost 2 bases and J lost 2 bases. For the CDR3, the DNA is TGTGCCAGCAGTGAAAGGGTGAGGGACAGGGGGCCTAGCGGGAACTATGGCTACACCTTC. Its translation is CASSERVRDRGPSGNYGYTF.

V and J are TRBV25-1 and TRBJ2-7, with no clear D. The germline V and J ends were trimmed by 0 bases and 2 bases, with 14 bases remaining between them. The length of the CDR3 is 16 residues. Germline V lookup: CDR1 MGHDK, CDR2 SYGVNS. CDR3: CASSEYTSVSPYEQYF. Here the CDR3 DNA reads TGTGCCAGCAGTGAATACACGTCAGTGTCCCCCTACGAGCAGTACTTC.

This clone was found once. The CDR3 nucleotides are TGTGCCAGCAGCTCGACAGGCTTGGGATCACCCCTCCACTTT. It yields the protein CASSSTGLGSPLHF. This rearrangement joins TRBV7-9 to TRBJ1-6, with D maybe TRBD1 (6 bases). Deletions cut 4 bases from V and 10 bases from J, with 14 bases between. The V gene's germline CDR1 is SEHNR and CDR2 FQNEAQ (reference sequence). The length of the CDR3 is 14 residues. Using reference TRBV7-9 and TRBJ1-6 for the parts outside the CDR3, the full variable domain is DTGVSQNPRHKITKRGQNVTFRCDPISEHNRLYWYRQTLGQGPEFLTYFQNEAQLEKSRLLSDRFSAERPKGSFSTLEIQRTEQGDSAMYLCASSSTGLGSPLHFGNGTRLTVT.

This clone turned up a few times. This chain connects TRBV7-3 to TRBJ1-3; D not resolved. The germline V gene encodes CDR1 SGHTA and CDR2 FQGTGA. Deletions cut 0 bases from V and 0 bases from J, with 9 bases between. This CDR3 contains 16 residues. The DNA of the CDR3 is TGTGCCAGCAGCTTAACTGGAGGACTCTCTGGAAACACCATATATTTT. The encoded protein is CASSLTGGLSGNTIYF. Based on the CDR3 plus reference TRBV7-3 and TRBJ1-3, the full variable domain is GAGVSQTPSNKVTEKGKYVELRCDPISGHTALYWYRQSLGQGPEFLIYFQGTGAADDSGLPNDRFFAVRPEGSVSTLKIQRTERGDSAVYLCASSLTGGLSGNTIYFGEGSWLTVV.

The V call is TRBV18, the J call TRBJ1-3, with D maybe TRBD1 (6 bases). Looked up from germline, CDR1 is KGHSH and CDR2 is LQKENI. The CDR3 sequence is 17 residues long. The germline V and J ends were trimmed by 7 bases and 6 bases, with 25 bases remaining between them. The chain's CDR3 is CASFAPSLTGDKNTIYF. In DNA, the CDR3 is TGTGCCAGCTTCGCCCCCTCCCTGACAGGAGATAAAAACACCATATATTTT.

The chain couples TRBV5-8 to TRBJ2-4; perhaps TRBD2 as D (5 bases). CDR1 SGHTS and CDR2 YDEGEE come from the germline V gene. Trimming stripped 0 bases from V and 6 bases from J, with 10 bases between. The CDR3 contains 14 residues. CDR3: CASSLGGLGNIQYF. In DNA, the CDR3 is TGTGCCAGCAGCTTGGGCGGGTTAGGAAACATTCAGTACTTC. Combining the CDR3 with reference TRBV5-8 and TRBJ2-4 gives the whole variable domain EAGVTQSPTHLIKTRGQQATLRCSPISGHTSVYWYQQALGLGLQFLLWYDEGEERNRGNFPPRFSGRQFPNYSSELNVNALELEDSALYLCASSLGGLGNIQYFGAGTRLSVL.

CDR3 sequence reads: CAWSGGAADTQYF. The CDR3 DNA follows: TGTGCCTGGAGCGGGGGGGCCGCAGATACGCAGTATTTT. The chain is built from TRBV30 and TRBJ2-3, with 8 bases identical to TRBD2. This CDR3 is built from 13 residues. Germline CDR1 GTSNPN, CDR2 SVGIG (reference sequence). With 3 bases clipped from V and 4 bases from J, the junction kept 3 bases outside the gene matches.

This rearrangement joins TRBV9 to TRBJ2-5; 10 nucleotides line up with TRBD2. The V gene end was trimmed by 4 bases and the J gene end by 4 bases; junction bases not matched to a gene: 7. Germline CDR1 and CDR2: SGDLS and YYNGEE. CDR3 length equals 15 residues. The DNA of the CDR3 is TGTGCCAGCAGCAAAGGGACTAGCGATATAGAGACCCAGTACTTC. It yields the protein CASSKGTSDIETQYF.

The chain combines TRBV19 with TRBJ2-7; the match to TRBD1 covers 7 bases. J gave up 2 bases and V 1 base, and 8 bases lay outside the gene matches. This CDR3 comprises 16 residues. Germline V gives CDR1 LNHDA, CDR2 SQIVND (reference sequence). CDR3 DNA sequence: TGTGCCAGTAGTATAGTTGCGACAGGGCTCGCCTACGAGCAGTACTTC. This encodes CASSIVATGLAYEQYF.

The J gene is TRBJ1-1, the V gene TRBV11-3; D not certain. The germline V and J ends were trimmed by 8 bases and 6 bases, with 4 bases remaining between them. The CDR3 is 9 residues long. The germline V gene encodes CDR1 SGHNT and CDR2 YENEEA. The chain's CDR3 is CASLSEAFF. Here the CDR3 DNA reads TGTGCCAGCCTATCTGAAGCTTTCTTT.

The genes are TRBV6-1 and TRBJ2-1; D is ambiguous. Germline V gene lookup returns CDR1 MNHNS and CDR2 SASEGT. This CDR3 spans 13 amino acids. V was trimmed by 0 bases and J by 7 bases, leaving 7 bases between them. The CDR3 DNA is TGTGCCAGCAGTGAAGCACTATGGAATGAGCAGTTCTTC. It specifies CASSEALWNEQFF.

This clone was seen only a few times. This rearrangement joins TRBV9 to TRBJ2-2, with 9 positions matching TRBD2. V shed 0 bases and J 4 bases; nucleotides not matched to a gene: 1. Germline V gene sequence: CDR1 SGDLS, CDR2 YYNGEE. This CDR3 has 15 amino acids. CDR3 sequence reads: CASSVELAGTGELFF. CDR3 sequence (DNA): TGTGCCAGCAGCGTAGAACTAGCGGGCACCGGGGAGCTGTTTTTT.

This clone was observed a single time. This sequence joins TRBV5-4 and TRBJ1-3; 9 bases agree with TRBD1. From germline, CDR1 is SGHNT and CDR2 YYREEE (reference sequence). This CDR3 is built from 16 residues. The J segment lost 2 bases and the V segment lost 4 bases, leaving 7 bases of the junction unmatched. CDR3 amino acids: CASSPGQGRTGNTIYF. Here the CDR3 DNA reads TGTGCCAGCAGCCCCGGACAGGGGAGGACTGGAAACACCATATATTTT. Variable domain in full (rest from reference TRBV5-4 and TRBJ1-3): ETGVTQSPTHLIKTRGQQVTLRCSSQSGHNTVSWYQQALGQGPQFIFQYYREEENGRGNFPPRFSGLQFPNYSSELNVNALELDDSALYLCASSPGQGRTGNTIYFGEGSWLTVV.

The CDR3 bases are TGTGCCAGCAGCCCCTTCGACAAATTCTCTGGAAACACCATATATTTT. Translating gives CASSPFDKFSGNTIYF. The J gene is TRBJ1-3, the V gene TRBV11-2; D gene ambiguous. The CDR3 is 16 amino acids. Trimming shortened V by 5 bases and J by 0 bases, and 14 bases separated the two germline ends. Germline values: CDR1 SGHAT, CDR2 FQNNGV.

The chain links TRBV7-2 to TRBJ1-2, with a weak D call TRBD1 (5 bases). V lost 4 bases to trimming and J lost 8 bases, with 14 bases between them. This CDR3 has 13 amino acids. From germline, CDR1 is SGHTA and CDR2 FQGNSA. CDR3 amino acids: CASSSPGSGGYTF. CDR3 nucleotides: TGTGCCAGCAGCTCCCCAGGGTCCGGAGGCTACACCTTC.

The genes are TRBV7-3 and TRBJ2-7, with D perhaps matching TRBD2 (6 bases). CDR3 length: 14 residues. The V and J ends lost 1 base and 3 bases respectively, with 10 bases between them. Germline V gene sequence: CDR1 SGHTA, CDR2 FQGTGA. CDR3 coding DNA: TGTGCCAGCAGCTTAAACGCGGGGCACTACGAGCAGTACTTC. Its protein is CASSLNAGHYEQYF.

The chain has TRBV5-1 and TRBJ2-1; 9 bases align to TRBD1. In germline, CDR1 is SGHRS, CDR2 YFSETQ. Trimming removed 4 bases from V and 8 bases from J; junction bases left unmatched: 13. The CDR3 contains 16 residues. CDR3 residues: CASSEVVGTGLDEQFF. CDR3 DNA sequence: TGCGCCAGCAGCGAGGTCGTCGGGACAGGGTTAGATGAGCAGTTCTTC. Drawing the rest from reference TRBV5-1 and TRBJ2-1, the complete variable domain is KAGVTQTPRYLIKTRGQQVTLSCSPISGHRSVSWYQQTPGQGLQFLFEYFSETQRNKGNFPGRFSGRQFSNSRSEMNVSTLELGDSALYLCASSEVVGTGLDEQFFGPGTRLTVL.